Listed here are 28 T cell receptor beta chains from one sample, sequenced in a study of beta chain features in type 1 diabetes. Regarding the study as a whole: Type 1 diabetes patients had TCRB CDR3s that were shorter (moderately but significantly so) in all four CD4+ subsets.

The sequenced template was cDNA made from the entire isolated RNA. Profiled with immunoSEQ multiplex PCR; TCRdb holds only in-frame clones, not every one. The sample has 50,000 to 55,000 clones, around 60% seen once. For these TCRs, the target antigens are not known. The specimen was stem cell memory CD4+ T cells from blood. These receptors were obtained from a woman in her 30s with type 1 diabetes.

This clone was recorded only once. The chain combines TRBV19 with TRBJ1-2, with D maybe TRBD1 (6 bases). Looked up from germline, CDR1 is LNHDA and CDR2 is SQIVND (reference sequence). Trimming took off 5 bases at V and 4 bases at J, with 17 bases between the two ends. CDR3 length: 15 amino acids. In nucleotides, the CDR3 is TGTGCCAGTAGTGGGGGCCCCCGGGTCTCCTATGGCTACACCTTC. Translating gives CASSGGPRVSYGYTF.

This clone appeared a single time. This chain joins TRBV4-1 and TRBJ2-2, with no clear D. CDR1 and CDR2 (germline): MGHRA, YSYEKL. V lost 2 bases, J lost 4 bases, and 8 bases lay in between. The CDR3 runs 14 residues. The CDR3: CASSQSQVTGELFF. CDR3 bases: TGCGCCAGCAGCCAAAGTCAGGTCACCGGGGAGCTGTTTTTT.

This sequence joins TRBV5-1 and TRBJ2-3; TRBD1 is a possible D gene (6 bases). Germline CDR1 reads SGHRS; CDR2 reads YFSETQ. Trimming pared 4 bases from V and 4 bases from J, leaving 13 bases between. This CDR3 contains 14 residues. CDR3 loop: CASSTTPGADTQYF. The CDR3 nucleotides are TGCGCCAGCAGCACAACGCCAGGGGCAGATACGCAGTATTTT.

This chain links TRBV7-3 with TRBJ2-1, with 7 bases that match TRBD2. This CDR3 contains 14 residues. The germline gives CDR1 SGHTA, CDR2 FQGTGA. The V and J ends lost 4 bases and 5 bases, in that order; junction bases with no gene match: 5. CDR3 protein: CASSSTGGNNEQFF. The DNA for the CDR3 is TGTGCCAGCAGCTCCACCGGGGGGAACAATGAGCAGTTCTTC.

V usage is TRBV5-6 and J usage is TRBJ2-1; 7 bases are shared with TRBD2. V lost 4 bases and J lost 7; bases outside the gene matches: 11. Germline V lookup: CDR1 SGHDT, CDR2 YYEEEE. This CDR3 region has 15 residues. CDR3 region: CASSPREAPGNEQFF. The CDR3, as DNA: TGTGCCAGCAGCCCCCGGGAGGCCCCAGGGAATGAGCAGTTCTTC.

This chain uses TRBV5-1 with TRBJ1-1; 7 bases map to TRBD1. The CDR3 covers 13 residues. V was clipped by 0 bases and J by 7 bases; unmatched bases: 3. Per germline, CDR1 SGHRS and CDR2 YFSETQ. The CDR3 sequence: CASSLAQGGEAFF. The CDR3 DNA is TGCGCCAGCAGCTTGGCTCAGGGGGGTGAAGCTTTCTTT.

The chain joins TRBV28 to TRBJ2-1; 9 bases map to TRBD1. CDR3 length equals 15 residues. Trimming cost V 6 bases and J 2 bases; bases outside gene matches: 5. The germline CDR1 and CDR2 sequences are MDHEN and SYDVKM. The CDR3 DNA follows: TGTGCCAGCAGAAACAGGGGGCGGGCCTACAATGAGCAGTTCTTC. Residues: CASRNRGRAYNEQFF. Supplemented by reference TRBV28 and TRBJ2-1, the full variable domain reads DVKVTQSSRYLVKRTGEKVFLECVQDMDHENMFWYRQDPGLGLRLIYFSYDVKMKEKGDIPEGYSVSREKKERFSLILESASTNQTSMYLCASRNRGRAYNEQFFGPGTRLTVL.

This chain connects TRBV10-3 to TRBJ2-2, with TRBD2 matching 10 bases. The CDR3 is 17 amino acids. CDR1 ENHRY and CDR2 SYGVKD come from the germline V gene. After removal of 4 bases from V and 2 bases from J, the junction contained 7 bases not matched to a gene. CDR3 protein: CAISGSSGRGNTGELFF. CDR3 DNA: TGTGCCATCAGTGGGTCCAGCGGGAGGGGTAACACCGGGGAGCTGTTTTTT.

The V call is TRBV18, the J call TRBJ2-1, with 9 bases lining up with TRBD1. This CDR3 has 16 residues. V lost 3 bases and J lost 6; bases outside the gene matches: 9. Germline values: CDR1 KGHSH, CDR2 LQKENI. In DNA, the CDR3 is TGTGCCAGCTCACCCTTAGGGACAGGGTCCCGCAATGAGCAGTTCTTC. Its protein product is CASSPLGTGSRNEQFF.

The V and J genes are TRBV6-5 and TRBJ2-1; D possibly corresponds to TRBD2 (6 bases). V was trimmed by 6 bases and J by 7 bases, leaving 16 bases between them. The CDR3 loop spans 14 amino acids. Germline V gives CDR1 MNHEY, CDR2 SVGAGI. CDR3 protein: CASRGGGATNEQFF. The DNA for the CDR3 is TGTGCCAGCAGAGGTGGCGGGGCCACTAATGAGCAGTTCTTC.

V is TRBV6-6 and J is TRBJ1-2; D uncertain. V dropped 6 bases and J dropped 2 bases, with 19 bases sitting between them. Looked up from germline, CDR1 is MNHNY and CDR2 is SVGAGI (reference sequence). The CDR3 extends over 16 amino acids. The CDR3 loop reads CASSPAQTKLNYGYTF. The CDR3 DNA follows: TGTGCCAGCAGCCCCGCACAGACAAAATTAAACTATGGCTACACCTTC.

This chain links TRBV29-1 with TRBJ2-3; possible D gene TRBD2, 6 bases. The V end was cut by 7 bases, the J end by 2 bases, with 10 bases between. Germline V gene sequence: CDR1 SQVTM, CDR2 ANQGSEA. The CDR3 runs 12 residues. The CDR3 here is CSGGVSTDTQYF. The CDR3 nucleotides are TGCAGCGGGGGGGTATCCACAGATACGCAGTATTTT.

The chain joins TRBV5-4 to TRBJ1-1; TRBD1 matches at 8 bases. The CDR3 runs 15 residues. V lost 7 bases to trimming and J lost 3 bases; unmatched junction nucleotides: 11. Germline V gene sequence: CDR1 SGHNT, CDR2 YYREEE (reference sequence). CDR3 sequence reads: CASGDRGKGDTEAFF. The DNA of the CDR3 is TGTGCCAGCGGAGACAGGGGTAAAGGGGACACTGAAGCTTTCTTT.

CDR3 DNA sequence: TGTGCCAGCAGCCAAGTAGGTGGACAGTACTATGGCTACACCTTC. Protein: CASSQVGGQYYGYTF. The chain couples TRBV14 to TRBJ1-2; maybe TRBD1 (6 bases). This CDR3 contains 15 residues. Germline V gives CDR1 SGHDN, CDR2 FVKESK. Trimming removed 1 base at V and 3 bases at J, with 12 bases between.

Written as DNA, the CDR3 is TGCGCCAGCCGACAGGGAGAAGAGACCCAGTACTTC. It encodes CASRQGEETQYF. The V call is TRBV5-1, the J call TRBJ2-5, with 7 bases lining up with TRBD1. From germline, CDR1 is SGHRS and CDR2 YFSETQ. The CDR3 runs to 12 residues. Trimming took 7 bases from V and 3 from J; bases not matched to a gene: 3.

In nucleotides, the CDR3 is TGTGCCTGGAGGTGGACAGGGGGCGTCGAAGAGACCCAGTACTTC. Translated, it gives CAWRWTGGVEETQYF. The chain carries TRBV30 and TRBJ2-5, with TRBD1 matching 11 bases. The CDR3 is 15 amino acids. Germline CDR1 reads GTSNPN; CDR2 reads SVGIG (reference sequence). Trimming took 3 bases from V and 3 from J; bases not matched to a gene: 6.

The chain couples TRBV15 to TRBJ1-5; D is ambiguous. Germline CDR1 reads LNHNV; CDR2 reads YYDKDF (reference sequence). The V end lost 0 bases, the J end lost 1 base, and 7 bases lay between the germline ends. The CDR3 loop spans 15 amino acids. CDR3 loop: CATSRDVGSNQPQHF. As DNA, the CDR3 is TGTGCCACCAGCAGAGATGTGGGCAGCAATCAGCCCCAGCATTTT.

V and J are TRBV7-9 and TRBJ2-1; 7 positions agree with TRBD2. J was trimmed by 8 bases and V by 0 bases; bases with no gene match: 10. Germline CDR1 SEHNR, CDR2 FQNEAQ (reference sequence). CDR3 length equals 16 residues. The CDR3 here is CASSLAQGISGYEQFF. CDR3 nucleotides: TGTGCCAGCAGCTTAGCGCAAGGTATTAGCGGGTATGAGCAGTTCTTC.

This clone was detected a few times. V gene TRBV7-9 combines with J gene TRBJ1-2; no clear D gene. Trimming pared 8 bases from V and 4 bases from J, leaving 5 bases between. Germline V gives CDR1 SEHNR, CDR2 FQNEAQ (reference sequence). The length of the CDR3 is 10 residues. DNA of the CDR3: TGTGCCAGCGGACTCTATGGCTACACCTTC. Translating gives CASGLYGYTF.

V is TRBV6-4 and J is TRBJ2-5, with TRBD2 matching over 7 bases. J gave up 3 bases and V 5 bases, and 9 bases lay outside the gene matches. Per the germline V gene, CDR1 is MRHNA and CDR2 is SNTAGT. The CDR3 spans 15 residues. The CDR3 loop is CASSRDGLEEETQYF. CDR3 nucleotide sequence: TGTGCCAGCAGTAGAGACGGACTAGAAGAAGAGACCCAGTACTTC.

The genes are TRBV4-1 and TRBJ2-1; 13 nucleotides match TRBD2. The junction had 9 bases not matched to a gene; V was cut back by 4 bases and J by 0 bases. The germline V gene encodes CDR1 MGHRA and CDR2 YSYEKL. This CDR3 has 19 amino acids. The CDR3 is CASSPFGLAGASSYNEQFF. CDR3 DNA sequence: TGCGCCAGCAGCCCCTTCGGACTAGCGGGAGCCAGCTCCTACAATGAGCAGTTCTTC.

This sequence joins TRBV7-9 and TRBJ1-2; D is unresolved. Germline assignment: CDR1 SEHNR and CDR2 FQNEAQ (reference sequence). Trimming took off 3 bases at V and 8 bases at J, with 16 bases between the two ends. There are 14 residues in the CDR3. CDR3: CASSFVGGIQGYTF. The CDR3, as DNA: TGTGCCAGCAGCTTCGTGGGAGGGATTCAGGGCTACACCTTC.

This clone has only one observation. The rearrangement uses TRBV15 and TRBJ1-2; D perhaps matches TRBD1 (5 bases). V was pared by 0 bases and J by 6 bases, with 11 bases between. From germline, CDR1 is LNHNV and CDR2 YYDKDF (reference sequence). This CDR3 comprises 14 residues. For the CDR3, the DNA is TGTGCCACCAGCAGAGATCCTACCAGGGATGGCTACACCTTC. This codes for CATSRDPTRDGYTF.

This clone appeared a few times. The chain combines TRBV4-1 with TRBJ2-4, with D possibly being TRBD1 (6 bases). CDR1 MGHRA and CDR2 YSYEKL come from the germline V gene. With 0 bases removed from V and 8 bases from J, the gap between germline ends came to 8 bases. The CDR3 consists of 13 residues. For the CDR3, the DNA is TGCGCCAGCAGCCAAGATTACAGGGACATTCAGTACTTC. Its translation: CASSQDYRDIQYF.

This clone was seen a few times. The genes are TRBV6-1 and TRBJ2-7; 10 nucleotides line up with TRBD2. V lost 4 bases and J lost 1; bases outside the gene matches: 13. The CDR3 has 18 residues. Germline assignment: CDR1 MNHNS and CDR2 SASEGT. This CDR3 reads CASSGGLASSGSSYEQYF. The CDR3 coding sequence is TGTGCCAGCAGTGGCGGACTAGCCTCTAGCGGGAGTTCCTACGAGCAGTACTTC.

The chain couples TRBV9 to TRBJ2-2; 8 bases align to TRBD2. V lost 0 bases to trimming and J lost 5 bases; unmatched junction nucleotides: 9. CDR1 SGDLS and CDR2 YYNGEE come from the germline V gene. This CDR3 has 17 residues. The CDR3 region has the DNA TGTGCCAGCAGCGTAGATCTCGGGGCTAGCGGGACCGGGGAGCTGTTTTTT. It is translated as CASSVDLGASGTGELFF.

In this sample, this clone turned up a few times. The chain joins TRBV7-9 to TRBJ2-4, with 7 bases fitting TRBD2. Losses at the gene ends were 1 base for V and 0 bases for J; bases not matched to a gene: 3. The CDR3 loop spans 16 amino acids. Germline-derived CDR1 and CDR2 are SEHNR and FQNEAQ (reference sequence). The CDR3 coding sequence is TGTGCCAGCAGCTTAGTGATAGCGGGAGCCAAAAACATTCAGTACTTC. Its protein is CASSLVIAGAKNIQYF.

This rearrangement joins TRBV5-4 to TRBJ2-7; 8 positions agree with TRBD1. Germline V gene lookup returns CDR1 SGHNT and CDR2 YYREEE (reference sequence). Trimming cost V 1 base and J 2 bases; bases outside gene matches: 8. The CDR3 runs to 16 residues. The CDR3 spells CASSLPGQGFAYEQYF. For the CDR3, the DNA is TGTGCCAGCAGCTTGCCAGGACAGGGTTTTGCCTACGAGCAGTACTTC.